Below, one T cell receptor (beta chain) is given with its context. When the RNA was reverse transcribed, random hexamers were used with an input of about 0.5 to 1 ug. MiXCR, applied by TCRdb to the immunoSEQ multiplex PCR reads, yields one record per CDR3 protein. The sample holds approximately 140,000 distinct CDR3 sequences, 94% seen once. With 1 base removed from V and 3 bases from J, the gap between germline ends came to 10 bases. CDR1 GTSNPN and CDR2 SVGIG come from the germline V gene (reference sequence). The CDR3 runs to 13 residues. These data originate in a study of CD8 T cells in Susac syndrome.

The chain carries TRBV30 and TRBJ2-7, with TRBD2 as a possible D gene (5 bases). Sequencing used CD8+ T cells from PBMCs. The sequence came from a human donor in good health. This CDR3 reads CAWSAAAGYEQYF. CDR3 nucleotide sequence: TGTGCCTGGAGTGCCGCCGCGGGCTACGAGCAGTACTTC.